This TCR beta chain comes out of a study of cytomegalovirus exposure and HLA in healthy donors. At the level of the study: In terms of ancestry, the Caucasian-associated cluster contained roughly 81% of the approximately 400 genotyped donors.

Study findings and constraints: Differences between HLA loci emerged in a later analysis of TCR association rates, with DRB1 most and HLA-C fewest. The authors enumerated around 150 TCR beta chains as linked to cytomegalovirus.

Germline V gene data show CDR1 as MDHEN and CDR2 as SYDVKM. CDR3 size: 14 residues. Trimming at V came to 5 bases and at J to 5 bases, leaving 8 bases not matched to a gene. The primer mix had 60 Vbeta and 13 Jbeta primers. Clones were read by immunoSEQ multiplex PCR, and TCRdb kept only the in-frame ones, dropping some. The sample lists around 88,000 clones, 60% to 85% occurring once. About this clone itself: Its antigen remains unidentified.

Sequences were obtained from PBMCs. The rearrangement joins TRBV28 to TRBJ1-2; TRBD1 aligns across 7 bases. This receptor was identified in a man in his fifties in good health and CMV-seropositive. The CDR3 region has the DNA TGTGCCAGCAGTCAGCAGGGGGTTCGGTATGGCTACACCTTC. Translation: CASSQQGVRYGYTF.